This passage covers 14 T cell receptor beta chains from one sample sequenced in a study of cytomegalovirus exposure and HLA in healthy donors. Here immunoSEQ multiplex PCR was the method, and the copy in TCRdb shows in-frame clones only, minus some. Altogether fewer than 120,000 clones are present, approximately 89% being singletons, with the ten largest covering around 2%. The sequenced sample consisted of PBMCs. The source of these receptors is a woman younger than 30 in good health and CMV-seronegative.

This rearrangement joins TRBV5-1 to TRBJ1-1; 9 positions match TRBD1. The CDR3 extends over 17 amino acids. The ends lost 5 bases at V and 1 base at J; junction bases unmatched: 12. CDR1 is SGHRS, CDR2 YFSETQ, per germline. The CDR3 coding sequence is TGCGCCAGCAGACACGGGACAGGGCGAAGGGGGAACACTGAAGCTTTCTTT. Protein sequence: CASRHGTGRRGNTEAFF. The entire variable domain, with the rest obtained from reference TRBV5-1 and TRBJ1-1, is as follows: KAGVTQTPRYLIKTRGQQVTLSCSPISGHRSVSWYQQTPGQGLQFLFEYFSETQRNKGNFPGRFSGRQFSNSRSEMNVSTLELGDSALYLCASRHGTGRRGNTEAFFGQGTRLTVV.

The V call is TRBV5-1, the J call TRBJ2-1, with TRBD1 as a possible D gene (5 bases). V gave up 6 bases and J gave up 0 bases, with 16 bases separating them. Germline V lookup: CDR1 SGHRS, CDR2 YFSETQ. This CDR3 region has 16 residues. CDR3 bases: TGCGCCAGCACCTCTTCTGGGGCGACCTCCTACAATGAGCAGTTCTTC. Its protein product is CASTSSGATSYNEQFF.

V usage is TRBV28 and J usage is TRBJ2-1; D is ambiguous. The V and J ends lost 11 bases and 2 bases respectively, with 13 bases between them. The length of the CDR3 is 13 residues. The germline V gene has CDR1 MDHEN and CDR2 SYDVKM. CDR3 in amino acids: CAALRRPYNEQFF. In nucleotides, the CDR3 is TGTGCCGCCCTCAGGCGCCCCTACAATGAGCAGTTCTTC.

This sequence joins TRBV30 and TRBJ1-4; a weak D match, TRBD1 (5 bases). V was clipped by 3 bases and J by 5 bases, with 19 bases between them. Germline V gene sequence: CDR1 GTSNPN, CDR2 SVGIG (reference sequence). The CDR3 totals 16 residues. The CDR3 sequence: CAWRRGNLVLNEKLFF. CDR3 DNA sequence: TGTGCCTGGAGAAGGGGAAACCTAGTATTAAATGAAAAACTGTTTTTT.

The V gene is TRBV4-1, the J gene TRBJ2-1; D uncertain. Trimming took 2 bases from V and 7 from J, leaving 9 bases between them. The germline V gene has CDR1 MGHRA and CDR2 YSYEKL. CDR3 length: 13 amino acids. The CDR3, as DNA: TGCGCCAGCAGCCAATGGAGAGGAAATGAGCAGTTCTTC. Protein: CASSQWRGNEQFF.

CDR3 residues: CASSETGRTYEQYF. The CDR3 DNA reads TGTGCCAGCAGTGAGACAGGGCGGACTTACGAGCAGTACTTC. The chain uses TRBV6-1 and TRBJ2-7; TRBD1 matches at 7 bases. This CDR3 is built from 14 residues. Trimming removed 3 bases from V and 4 bases from J; junction bases left unmatched: 6. Germline assignment: CDR1 MNHNS and CDR2 SASEGT.

The J gene is TRBJ2-1, the V gene TRBV28; 7 nucleotides agree with TRBD2. With 8 bases clipped from V and 5 bases from J, the junction kept 12 bases outside the gene matches. CDR3 length: 15 amino acids. Germline CDR1 reads MDHEN; CDR2 reads SYDVKM. The CDR3 region is CASWPGGLGDNEQFF. CDR3 nucleotide sequence: TGTGCCAGCTGGCCGGGGGGTCTAGGGGACAATGAGCAGTTCTTC.

The CDR3: CASSLREGTQYF. The CDR3 DNA sequence: TGTGCCAGCAGTTTACGGGAAGGGACCCAGTACTTC. The chain couples TRBV28 to TRBJ2-5; maybe TRBD2 (5 bases). V shed 2 bases and J shed 7 bases, with 8 bases lying between them. There are 12 residues in the CDR3. Germline CDR1 is MDHEN and CDR2 is SYDVKM.

V usage is TRBV11-3 and J usage is TRBJ2-7; D may be TRBD1 (5 bases). V was clipped by 2 bases and J by 1 base, with 6 bases between them. Germline CDR1 reads SGHNT; CDR2 reads YENEEA. This CDR3 spans 13 amino acids. As DNA, the CDR3 is TGTGCCAGCAGCTTACAGGGTTCCTACGAGCAGTACTTC. This codes for CASSLQGSYEQYF.

This clone was seen only once. This chain connects TRBV30 to TRBJ2-2, with a weak D call TRBD2 (5 bases). This CDR3 is 13 amino acids long. V was cut by 0 bases and J by 8 bases, with 10 bases left in between. Germline V lookup: CDR1 GTSNPN, CDR2 SVGIG (reference sequence). The CDR3 DNA follows: TGTGCCTGGAGTGTAGTCGGGGTAGGGGAGCTGTTTTTT. It specifies CAWSVVGVGELFF.

V is TRBV4-2 and J is TRBJ1-5; 10 bases line up with TRBD1. CDR1 is LGHNA, CDR2 YNFKEQ, per germline. V lost 0 bases, J lost 0 bases, and 5 bases stayed unmatched. This CDR3 is 18 amino acids long. CDR3 region: CASSQEGTGAYSNQPQHF. DNA of the CDR3: TGTGCCAGCAGCCAAGAGGGGACAGGGGCATATAGCAATCAGCCCCAGCATTTT.

This chain links TRBV9 with TRBJ1-1; D gene uncertain. The CDR3 totals 13 residues. The V and J ends lost 0 bases and 5 bases respectively, with 8 bases between them. Germline V gene lookup returns CDR1 SGDLS and CDR2 YYNGEE. CDR3 in amino acids: CASSVGSETEAFF. The CDR3 nucleotides read TGTGCCAGCAGCGTAGGCTCGGAGACTGAAGCTTTCTTT.

This clone was seen more than once but under ten times. This chain uses TRBV6-5 with TRBJ2-2; 7 positions agree with TRBD1. V shed 5 bases and J 6 bases; nucleotides not matched to a gene: 6. Germline V gene data show CDR1 as MNHEY and CDR2 as SVGAGI. The CDR3 is 14 residues long. CDR3: CASSTGTDSGELFF. For the CDR3, the DNA is TGTGCCAGCAGTACAGGGACAGATTCCGGGGAGCTGTTTTTT.

The chain links TRBV4-1 to TRBJ2-1; D is uncertain. The ends were cut back, 0 bases at V and 4 bases at J, with 4 bases in the middle. This CDR3 comprises 13 residues. Germline V gene data show CDR1 as MGHRA and CDR2 as YSYEKL. DNA for the CDR3: TGCGCCAGCAGCCAAGAAGAGTACAATGAGCAGTTCTTC. Translating it yields CASSQEEYNEQFF.